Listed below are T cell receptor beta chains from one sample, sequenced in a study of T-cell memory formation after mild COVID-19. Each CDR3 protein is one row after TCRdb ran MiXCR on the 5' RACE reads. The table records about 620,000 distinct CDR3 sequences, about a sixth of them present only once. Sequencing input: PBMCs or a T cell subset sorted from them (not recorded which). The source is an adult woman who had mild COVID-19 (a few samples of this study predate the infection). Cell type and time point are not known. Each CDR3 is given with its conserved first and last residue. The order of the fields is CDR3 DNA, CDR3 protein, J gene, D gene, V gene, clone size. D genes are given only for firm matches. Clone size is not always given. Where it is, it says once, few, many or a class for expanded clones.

TGTGCCAGCACTCCAAGCTATGAGCAGTTCTTC,CASTPSYEQFF,TRBJ2-1,-,TRBV7-2,few
TGTGCCAGCAGCCCCAGACTCGTACAGGAGAGGGACTACTCCTACGAGCAGTACTTC,CASSPRLVQERDYSYEQYF,TRBJ2-7,TRBD2,TRBV7-9,-
TGTGCCAGCAGCCATAGCGGGAGTCTGTACAATGAGCAGTTCTTC,CASSHSGSLYNEQFF,TRBJ2-1,TRBD2,TRBV7-6,few
TGTGCCAGCAGTGCCGGGGAAGATACGCAGTATTTT,CASSAGEDTQYF,TRBJ2-3,-,TRBV9,few
TGCGCCAGCAGCTTAGGACAGGGGAGCCCCTACGAGCAGTACTTC,CASSLGQGSPYEQYF,TRBJ2-7,TRBD1,TRBV5-1,few
TGTGCCAGCTGTCAAAGGGACAGGAGATGTTTGAACACTGAAGCTTTCTTT,CASCQRDRRCLNTEAFF,TRBJ1-1,TRBD1,TRBV4-2,-
TGTGCCAGCAGAGAGAGTCACCGTCGGGAAAAACTGTTTTTT,CASRESHRREKLFF,TRBJ1-4,-,TRBV2,few
TGCAGTGCTAGTAGACTAGCGGCCTTCCAAGAGACCCAGTACTTC,CSASRLAAFQETQYF,TRBJ2-5,TRBD2,TRBV20-1,-
TGTGCCAGCAGCCGGTCAGAACGGGACAGGGTTTCATACGAGCAGTACTTC,CASSRSERDRVSYEQYF,TRBJ2-7,TRBD1,TRBV11-2,-
TGTGCCAGCAGAGCCTCGCAGGCCCTGGGGGAGCTGTTTTTT,CASRASQALGELFF,TRBJ2-2,-,TRBV6-2/TRBV6-3,-
TGTGCCAGCAGCTTAGCAAGCGGGAACTACGAGCAGTACTTC,CASSLASGNYEQYF,TRBJ2-7,TRBD2,TRBV7-9,-
TGTGCCAGCACCCCCGGGGACAGAGATACGCAGTATTTT,CASTPGDRDTQYF,TRBJ2-3,TRBD1,TRBV7-9,-
TGTGCCAGCAGTCCCCAGGGATCCTACAGTGAGCAGTTCTTC,CASSPQGSYSEQFF,TRBJ2-1,-,TRBV11-3,-
TGTGCCAGCAGCCCGGGTACTCTCGAGCAGTACTTC,CASSPGTLEQYF,TRBJ2-7,-,TRBV5-6,few
TGTGCCAGCAGTTACTCGACGGGCGGGGCACCCTACGAGCAGTACTTC,CASSYSTGGAPYEQYF,TRBJ2-7,-,TRBV6-5,-
TGCAGCGTTGAAGGGCCTAGCGGGAGGGGCACAGATACGCAGTATTTT,CSVEGPSGRGTDTQYF,TRBJ2-3,TRBD2,TRBV29-1,-
TGTGCCACCAGTGATTACGGAGGTGGCCAGTACTTC,CATSDYGGGQYF,TRBJ2-5,-,TRBV24-1,-
TGTGCCAGCAGCTTAGGGCAGTACTACAATGAGCAGTTCTTC,CASSLGQYYNEQFF,TRBJ2-1,-,TRBV7-2,-
TGTGCCAGCAGCTTAGCGGGGGGATATCAGCCCCAGCATTTT,CASSLAGGYQPQHF,TRBJ1-5,-,TRBV12-3/TRBV12-4,-
TGTGCCACCAGCAGAGATAGACTAGTGCGAATGTACGAGCAGTACTTC,CATSRDRLVRMYEQYF,TRBJ2-7,-,TRBV15,few
TGTGCCAGCAGCCGAGCGGGAGGGCCCTACGAGCAGTACTTC,CASSRAGGPYEQYF,TRBJ2-7,TRBD2,TRBV7-9,-
TGTGCCAGCAGCTTAGGAGCTGGGACAAAGTCTGGGACCCAGTACTTC,CASSLGAGTKSGTQYF,TRBJ2-5,-,TRBV7-2,many
TGCAGTGCCGCACGGAACACTGAAGCTTTCTTT,CSAARNTEAFF,TRBJ1-1,-,TRBV20-1,-
TGTGCCAGCAGCTTAGATAGCGGACTCACAGATACGCAGTATTTT,CASSLDSGLTDTQYF,TRBJ2-3,-,TRBV7-2,-
TGTGCCAGCAGCACCCGGGACAGGGCCTACGAGCAGTACTTC,CASSTRDRAYEQYF,TRBJ2-7,TRBD1,TRBV6-5,-
TGTGCCAGCAGACCTGACCTTGGGACAAGAAACAATGAGCAGTTCTTC,CASRPDLGTRNNEQFF,TRBJ2-1,-,TRBV6-5,-
TGTGCCAGCAGGCGACGGTCCACAGATACGCAGTATTTT,CASRRRSTDTQYF,TRBJ2-3,-,TRBV6-1,many